This T cell receptor beta chain was recorded in a study of regulatory T cells in long-lasting Graves disease. The overall study: The antithyroid drugs taken by newly diagnosed Graves' patients had been used for under 3 months. Whole-study findings and limits: When disease was persistent, TRBV28, TRBJ1-2 and TRBJ2-5 were the favored segments.

Time point noted: newly diagnosed GD, antithyroid drugs for less than 3 months. Making the TCR library involved RNA that had been extracted from PBMCs. American Thyroid Association guidelines defined how Graves' disease was diagnosed. Arm-PCR of CDR3 regions and iRepertoire HTBI primers were used to build TCR beta libraries. TCRdb re-derived calls from the multiplex PCR reads in MiXCR, one entry per CDR3 protein. This sample carries roughly 560,000 distinct CDR3 sequences, 15% to 20% of them seen once, and the ten largest clones take about 25%. Germline V gene data show CDR1 as DFQATT and CDR2 as SNEGSKA (reference sequence). The CDR3 contains 11 residues. In this sample, this clonotype turned up many times. Its antigen is not identified. These sequences were also reported in another study, on T cells in Graves' hyperthyroidism and ophthalmopathy. That paper states: In patients aged 18 to 65, hyperthyroidism was newly diagnosed, with duration under 2 months.

This sample comprised peripheral blood mononuclear cells (PBMCs), obtained at new diagnosis, from a patient treated with antithyroid drugs. The receptor comes from a woman aged 35 to 60 with Graves disease. The rearrangement links TRBV20-1 to TRBJ2-7; a weak D match, TRBD1 (6 bases). The chain's CDR3 is CSCEGAYEQYF. The CDR3 nucleotides read TGCAGCTGCGAGGGGGCCTACGAGCAGTACTTC.